The 11 T cell receptor beta chains presented below share a single source sample, sequenced in a study of Tregs in tolerant kidney transplant recipients. Produced via immunoSEQ multiplex PCR; TCRdb's table is partial and in-frame only. The top ten hold approximately 0.59% of the sample, which has around 120,000 clones, roughly nine tenths seen once. The material sequenced was CD4+ T cells from blood. The source is a human donor in good health.

The rearrangement joins TRBV6-5 to TRBJ2-4, with 8 bases identical to TRBD2. This CDR3 contains 16 residues. V shed 4 bases, J shed 8 bases, and the junction held 13 bases outside the gene matches. CDR1 is MNHEY, CDR2 SVGAGI, per germline. The CDR3 sequence is CASSFRFGTREYIQYF. The CDR3 bases are TGTGCCAGCAGTTTTCGGTTCGGGACTAGGGAATACATTCAGTACTTC.

The chain is built from TRBV18 and TRBJ1-1, with D hard to call. CDR3 length equals 16 residues. Germline CDR1 is KGHSH and CDR2 is LQKENI. V was trimmed by 0 bases and J by 4 bases, leaving 15 bases between them. CDR3 residues: CASSPPAAGWATEAFF. DNA for the CDR3: TGTGCCAGCTCACCACCGGCGGCGGGATGGGCCACTGAAGCTTTCTTT.

The table lists this clone with a count of one. V and J are TRBV18 and TRBJ2-2; the D is unclear. Germline CDR1 reads KGHSH; CDR2 reads LQKENI. The V gene lost 4 bases and the J gene lost 0 bases, with 3 bases spanning the gap. The CDR3 extends over 13 amino acids. The CDR3 loop is CASSLANTGELFF. The CDR3 DNA is TGTGCCAGCTCACTCGCGAACACCGGGGAGCTGTTTTTT.

The CDR3 sequence: CSAHNYGYTF. For the CDR3, the DNA is TGCAGTGCCCATAACTATGGCTACACCTTC. The V call is TRBV20-1, the J call TRBJ1-2; D is uncertain. The CDR3 length is 10 residues. Trimming pared 6 bases from V and 1 base from J, leaving 3 bases between. In germline, CDR1 is DFQATT, CDR2 SNEGSKA (reference sequence).

V gene TRBV7-9 combines with J gene TRBJ1-4; D is perhaps TRBD1 (6 bases). Per germline, CDR1 SEHNR and CDR2 FQNEAQ (reference sequence). CDR3 length: 15 residues. The V end lost 6 bases, the J end lost 3 bases, and 14 bases lay between the germline ends. This CDR3 is CASSLGQNPNEKLFF. For the CDR3, the DNA is TGTGCCAGCAGTCTAGGACAGAACCCTAATGAAAAACTGTTTTTT.

The CDR3 region is CAWIELDRGWGTKNIQYF. CDR3 DNA sequence: TGTGCCTGGATTGAGTTGGACAGGGGTTGGGGAACCAAAAACATTCAGTACTTC. This chain uses TRBV30 with TRBJ2-4, with 9 bases lining up with TRBD1. Germline assignment: CDR1 GTSNPN and CDR2 SVGIG (reference sequence). The CDR3 runs 18 residues. J was trimmed by 2 bases and V by 4 bases; bases with no gene match: 15.

This chain links TRBV4-1 with TRBJ2-1; the match to TRBD1 covers 8 bases. The CDR3 totals 16 residues. The V gene end was trimmed by 1 base and the J gene end by 3 bases; junction bases not matched to a gene: 5. The germline gives CDR1 MGHRA, CDR2 YSYEKL. CDR3 nucleotides: TGCGCCAGCAGCCAAGTCCAGGGGGCGAACTACAATGAGCAGTTCTTC. It specifies CASSQVQGANYNEQFF.

The rearrangement uses TRBV19 and TRBJ2-3; D may be TRBD2 (5 bases). V was shortened by 0 bases and J by 9 bases, with 13 bases between the two germline ends. The CDR3 sequence is 14 residues long. Germline V gene sequence: CDR1 LNHDA, CDR2 SQIVND (reference sequence). In DNA form, the CDR3 reads TGTGCCAGTAGTATAGAACGGACGTCGGGAACGCAGTATTTT. Residues: CASSIERTSGTQYF.

The V gene is TRBV29-1, the J gene TRBJ1-5; 7 positions agree with TRBD1. CDR1 and CDR2 (germline): SQVTM, ANQGSEA. V gave up 0 bases and J gave up 2 bases; unmatched junction bases: 1. CDR3 length: 14 residues. The CDR3 here is CSVEDGTGNQPQHF. The DNA for the CDR3 is TGCAGCGTTGAAGATGGGACAGGCAATCAGCCCCAGCATTTT.

This clone occurred once. The V gene is TRBV6-5, the J gene TRBJ2-5; no firm D call. CDR3 length equals 13 residues. V lost 2 bases and J lost 0, with 4 bases in between. The germline V gene encodes CDR1 MNHEY and CDR2 SVGAGI. CDR3 coding DNA: TGTGCCAGCAGTTACATGTACCAAGAGACCCAGTACTTC. Protein sequence: CASSYMYQETQYF.

For the CDR3, the DNA is TGCGCCAGCAGCACGGGGGGCTACAATGAGCAGTTCTTC. It is translated as CASSTGGYNEQFF. This sequence joins TRBV5-1 and TRBJ2-1; 7 nucleotides align to TRBD2. The CDR3 covers 13 residues. V trimming: 4 bases; J trimming: 3 bases; junction bases outside the gene matches: 1. Per the germline V gene, CDR1 is SGHRS and CDR2 is YFSETQ.